Sequencing of this T cell receptor (beta chain) was carried out in a study of T cell clonotyping in hematopoietic cell transplantation. Time point given: recipient sample about 28 days before transplant, after cytoreduction. Study-level findings and limits: Pathologically expanded recipient clonotypes increased progressively from day 30 to day 180 as diversity fell. Few recipient clonotypes overlapped donors; over 95% were de novo at given depth.

As for this clone: The antigen is not known.

CDR3 length equals 15 residues. Germline lookup yields CDR1 SGHRS and CDR2 YFSETQ. The ends lost 4 bases at V and 3 bases at J; junction bases unmatched: 7. Assay: immunoSEQ multiplex PCR; the TCRdb copy retains only in-frame clones and omits some. Of 65,000 to 80,000 clones in the sample, around 96% were seen once. The sample here was peripheral blood mononuclear cells, taken before stem cell transplant. The chain uses TRBV5-1 and TRBJ2-5; 9 bases line up with TRBD1. This receptor was taken from a woman aged 45-65 years with acute myeloid leukemia. Some clones in this sample may be carry-over from other donors' samples. The chain's CDR3 is CASSEGQGIKETQYF. The CDR3 nucleotides are TGCGCCAGCAGCGAGGGACAGGGAATTAAAGAGACCCAGTACTTC. Drawing the rest from reference TRBV5-1 and TRBJ2-5, the complete variable domain is KAGVTQTPRYLIKTRGQQVTLSCSPISGHRSVSWYQQTPGQGLQFLFEYFSETQRNKGNFPGRFSGRQFSNSRSEMNVSTLELGDSALYLCASSEGQGIKETQYFGPGTRLLVL.